The source of this T cell receptor beta chain is a study of early stage breast cancer tumors. General study findings and limits: Comparing each tissue with blood distinguished tumor from normal in about 90% of the 16 patients. Commonly generated sequences made up most enriched TCRB sequences shared between patients.

As regards this clone: No antigen is known for it.

The germline CDR1 and CDR2 sequences are MDHEN and SYDVKM. The CDR3 has 15 amino acids. Losses at the gene ends were 5 bases for V and 3 bases for J; bases not matched to a gene: 5. Enough DNA from normal breast tissue often took about 100-320 mg. TCRdb's copy holds only in-frame clones and misses some; the assay was immunoSEQ multiplex PCR. The repertoire holds under 2,000 clones, with more than 75% as singletons. The sequencing input was normal breast tissue next to the tumor. The rearrangement uses TRBV28 and TRBJ1-4; the match to TRBD1 covers 8 bases. This receptor was obtained from a person aged 65 to 85 with breast cancer. The CDR3 reads CASSPQGAPNEKLFF. The CDR3 DNA reads as TGTGCCAGCAGTCCCCAGGGGGCACCTAATGAAAAACTGTTTTTT.